One and the same sample provided the 7 T cell receptor beta chains below, sequenced in a study of shared clonotypes between healthy human individuals. Data came from immunoSEQ multiplex PCR; TCRdb stores just in-frame clones and leaves some out. The sample contains millions of clones, approximately 94% of which appear only once. CD45RO negativity and positive selection for CCR7 defined naive CD8 cells, a population that excluded terminally differentiated effector memory CD45RA+ cells. Input material: naive CD8+ T cells from PBMCs. Every receptor here comes from a man younger than 35 in good health. Some clones in this sample may be carry-over from other donors' samples.

Worth noting for this clone: Distinct nucleotide sequences in the sample also encode this CDR3. This sequence joins TRBV28 and TRBJ2-2; D is perhaps TRBD1 (5 bases). CDR1 and CDR2 (germline): MDHEN, SYDVKM. This CDR3 comprises 13 residues. The V and J ends lost 1 base and 5 bases respectively, with 5 bases between them. The CDR3 DNA reads as TGTGCCAGCAGTTTATCAGGGACCGGGGAGCTGTTTTTT. This gives the protein CASSLSGTGELFF.

The V gene is TRBV6-1, the J gene TRBJ2-1; D might be TRBD2 (5 bases). Between the trimmed V and J ends, which lost 7 bases and 5 bases, there was a span of 9 bases. The germline gives CDR1 MNHNS, CDR2 SASEGT. This CDR3 has 12 residues. The CDR3 sequence is CASKTGNNEQFF. CDR3 bases: TGTGCCAGCAAGACCGGGAACAATGAGCAGTTCTTC.

V usage is TRBV7-3 and J usage is TRBJ2-5; 8 nucleotides agree with TRBD1. The trim removed 4 bases at V and 2 bases at J, leaving 6 bases unmatched. This CDR3 has 15 amino acids. CDR1 SGHTA and CDR2 FQGTGA come from the germline V gene. CDR3: CASSSRGTGQETQYF. In nucleotides, the CDR3 is TGTGCCAGCAGCTCTAGGGGGACAGGTCAAGAGACCCAGTACTTC.

The V call is TRBV18, the J call TRBJ2-1; a possible D gene is TRBD2 (6 bases). The CDR3 spans 13 residues. The germline CDR1 and CDR2 sequences are KGHSH and LQKENI. V was cut by 3 bases and J by 5 bases, with 8 bases left in between. The CDR3 here is CASSPGGNNEQFF. DNA of the CDR3: TGTGCCAGCTCACCTGGGGGGAACAATGAGCAGTTCTTC.

The chain uses TRBV9 and TRBJ1-5; D not certain. Deletions cut 0 bases from V and 2 bases from J, with 9 bases between. The germline CDR1 and CDR2 sequences are SGDLS and YYNGEE. CDR3 length: 15 residues. The CDR3 loop is CASSVAGWRNQPQHF. CDR3 nucleotides: TGTGCCAGCAGCGTAGCGGGGTGGCGCAATCAGCCCCAGCATTTT.

V usage is TRBV30 and J usage is TRBJ2-5; D call uncertain. CDR3 size: 15 residues. Looked up from germline, CDR1 is GTSNPN and CDR2 is SVGIG (reference sequence). Trimming took off 2 bases at V and 4 bases at J, with 17 bases between the two ends. CDR3 DNA: TGTGCCTGGAGTACAAAGACCCCCATAAGAGAGACCCAGTACTTC. Its translation: CAWSTKTPIRETQYF.

The chain carries TRBV28 and TRBJ1-5; 7 bases align to TRBD1. V was pared by 3 bases and J by 4 bases, with 6 bases of the junction left unmatched. This CDR3 comprises 15 residues. Germline V gene lookup returns CDR1 MDHEN and CDR2 SYDVKM. The CDR3 sequence is CASSFLLRGNQPQHF. In DNA form, the CDR3 reads TGTGCCAGCAGTTTTCTTCTCAGGGGGAATCAGCCCCAGCATTTT.